Following are 3 T cell receptor beta chains from one sample sequenced in a study of graft-versus-host responses after intestinal transplantation. Only in-frame clones appear in the TCRdb table, and some are missing; sequencing was by immunoSEQ multiplex PCR. The sample contains 130,000 to 150,000 clones, 80% to 95% of which appear only once. Their specific antigens are unknown. Sample: unstimulated CD4+ T cells sorted from spleen or lymph node cells, taken before intestinal transplant. These receptor sequences come from a human donor who received an intestinal transplant.

This clone came up a few times. The CDR3 sequence: CAHQAGGIYEQYF. The CDR3 DNA sequence: TGTGCCCATCAAGCGGGAGGGATCTACGAGCAGTACTTC. The chain links TRBV28 to TRBJ2-7; 10 bases are a match to TRBD2. Trimming took 11 bases from V and 3 from J; bases not matched to a gene: 7. CDR1 and CDR2 (germline): MDHEN, SYDVKM. The CDR3 has 13 residues. The full variable domain, with the rest looked up from reference TRBV28 and TRBJ2-7, is DVKVTQSSRYLVKRTGEKVFLECVQDMDHENMFWYRQDPGLGLRLIYFSYDVKMKEKGDIPEGYSVSREKKERFSLILESASTNQTSMYLCAHQAGGIYEQYFGPGTRLTVT.

The chain joins TRBV28 to TRBJ2-6; TRBD2 matches at 7 bases. V gave up 5 bases and J gave up 1 base; unmatched junction bases: 8. Germline CDR1 is MDHEN and CDR2 is SYDVKM. The CDR3 runs 17 residues. CDR3 DNA: TGTGCCAGCAGTACGGGACTACCGGGGTCTGGGGCCAACGTCCTGACTTTC. Residues: CASSTGLPGSGANVLTF.

This sequence joins TRBV7-8 and TRBJ2-1; 11 bases are shared with TRBD2. CDR3 length: 14 residues. V was clipped by 5 bases and J by 12 bases; unmatched bases: 9. Germline CDR1 and CDR2: SGHVS and FQNEAQ. CDR3 coding DNA: TGTGCCAGCAGCCCCGGAGTAGCGGGAGGGAGGCAGTTCTTC. This gives the protein CASSPGVAGGRQFF. The entire variable domain, with the rest obtained from reference TRBV7-8 and TRBJ2-1, is as follows: GAGVSQSPRYKVAKRGQDVALRCDPISGHVSLFWYQQALGQGPEFLTYFQNEAQLDKSGLPSDRFFAERPEGSVSTLKIQRTQQEDSAVYLCASSPGVAGGRQFFGPGTRLTVL.